This TCR beta chain was recorded in a study of cytomegalovirus exposure and HLA in healthy donors. The germline V and J ends were trimmed by 4 bases and 4 bases, with 9 bases remaining between them. Germline V lookup: CDR1 SGHAT, CDR2 FQDESV (reference sequence). The CDR3 extends over 13 amino acids. PCR used 60 Vbeta primers and 13 Jbeta primers. The assay was immunoSEQ multiplex PCR, and TCRdb's table has in-frame clones only and misses some. Of 40,000 to 55,000 clones in the sample, around three quarters were seen once. The sequencing sample was made of PBMCs. The chain links TRBV11-1 to TRBJ2-3; D call uncertain. The origin of this receptor is a young man in good health and CMV-seropositive. The CDR3 region is CASSYSHADTQYF. DNA for the CDR3: TGTGCCAGCAGCTATTCACATGCAGATACGCAGTATTTT.